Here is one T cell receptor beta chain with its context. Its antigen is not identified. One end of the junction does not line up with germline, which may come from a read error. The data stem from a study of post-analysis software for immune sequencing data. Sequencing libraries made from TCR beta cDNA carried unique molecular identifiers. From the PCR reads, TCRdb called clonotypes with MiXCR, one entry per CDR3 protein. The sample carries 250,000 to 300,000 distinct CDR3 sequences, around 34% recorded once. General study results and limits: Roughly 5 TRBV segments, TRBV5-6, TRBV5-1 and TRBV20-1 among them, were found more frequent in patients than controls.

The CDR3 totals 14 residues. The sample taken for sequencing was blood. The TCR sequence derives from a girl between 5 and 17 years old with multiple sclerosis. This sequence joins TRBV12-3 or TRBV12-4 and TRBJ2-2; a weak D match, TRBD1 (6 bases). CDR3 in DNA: TGTGCCAGCAGAACCGGGACAACAGCCGGGGAGCGGTTTTTT. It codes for CASRTGTTAGERFF.